The 30 T cell receptor beta chains presented below share a single source sample, sequenced in a study of cytomegalovirus exposure and HLA in healthy donors (TCRdb year 2017). Library preparation was by the immunoSEQ multiplex PCR assay. A mixture of 60 forward primers for TCR Vbeta segments and 13 reverse primers for TCR Jbeta segments was used in the multiplex PCR. The table was pulled from immuneACCESS by TCRdb, which kept in-frame rearrangements only. Such tables lose some clones; where checked, under half of the loss comes from unresolved V genes, and the rest has no known cause. Here the sample has around 230,000 clones; roughly 85% occur a single time. The ten largest clonotypes hold roughly 0.24% of the sample. Material for sequencing was PBMCs. Source of these receptors: a girl aged 2-9 years in good health and CMV-seronegative.

This clone was observed a single time. One end of the junction varies from germline; a read error may be responsible. The chain carries TRBV7-9 and TRBJ2-1; 9 nucleotides agree with TRBD2. Germline CDR1 and CDR2: SEHNR and FQNEAQ (reference sequence). This CDR3 has 15 residues. CDR3 sequence: CSSSLTSGFYNEQFF. The CDR3 DNA sequence: TGTTCCAGCAGCTTAACTAGCGGGTTCTACAATGAGCAGTTCTTC.

This clone has just a few counts. The chain carries TRBV30 and TRBJ1-1; TRBD1 aligns across 7 bases. The CDR3 is 15 residues long. Germline V gene lookup returns CDR1 GTSNPN and CDR2 SVGIG (reference sequence). V shed 1 base, J shed 5 bases, and the junction held 10 bases outside the gene matches. The CDR3 DNA follows: TGTGCCTGGAGTGCCAGAGACAGGGTCCCTACTGAAGCTTTCTTT. Translating it yields CAWSARDRVPTEAFF.

This chain joins TRBV9 and TRBJ2-3; 10 nucleotides agree with TRBD2. Trimming took 0 bases from V and 11 from J; bases not matched to a gene: 9. The CDR3 consists of 15 residues. CDR1 and CDR2 (germline): SGDLS, YYNGEE. The CDR3 DNA reads as TGTGCCAGCAGCGTAGGGAGCGGGGGGGCAATGGGGCAGTATTTT. It encodes CASSVGSGGAMGQYF.

V is TRBV11-2 and J is TRBJ2-6; D is possibly TRBD1 (6 bases). Trimming removed 5 bases at V and 0 bases at J, with 11 bases between. The CDR3 spans 16 residues. CDR1 is SGHAT, CDR2 FQNNGV, per germline. The CDR3 spells CASSNGQISGANVLTF. CDR3 nucleotides: TGTGCCAGCAGCAATGGACAGATCTCTGGGGCCAACGTCCTGACTTTC.

This clone was seen more than once but under ten times. The chain is built from TRBV11-1 and TRBJ1-3; unclear D gene. CDR1 and CDR2 (germline): SGHAT, FQDESV (reference sequence). The CDR3 covers 13 residues. V shed 5 bases and J shed 3 bases, with 8 bases lying between them. The chain's CDR3 is CASSPTRGNTIYF. The CDR3 nucleotides read TGTGCCAGCAGCCCGACTCGTGGAAACACCATATATTTT.

The V gene is TRBV6-5, the J gene TRBJ1-4; 8 bases line up with TRBD1. The germline CDR1 and CDR2 sequences are MNHEY and SVGAGI. The CDR3 is 13 amino acids. J gave up 11 bases and V 8 bases, and 10 bases lay outside the gene matches. CDR3 residues: CASSGQGQGKLFF. The CDR3 DNA sequence: TGTGCCAGCTCAGGACAGGGTCAAGGGAAACTGTTTTTT.

The genes are TRBV6-4 and TRBJ2-5; TRBD2 matches at 7 bases. The ends lost 8 bases at V and 4 bases at J; junction bases unmatched: 7. CDR1 is MRHNA, CDR2 SNTAGT, per germline. This CDR3 has 13 amino acids. CDR3 in amino acids: CASSSGIGETQYF. CDR3 DNA: TGTGCCAGCTCGAGCGGGATCGGAGAGACCCAGTACTTC.

The gene calls are TRBV19 and TRBJ2-6; weak D call: TRBD1 (5 bases). Trimming removed 5 bases at V and 0 bases at J, with 8 bases between. Germline V gene sequence: CDR1 LNHDA, CDR2 SQIVND (reference sequence). The CDR3 contains 15 residues. DNA of the CDR3: TGTGCCAGTAGTGTACAGGACTCTGGGGCCAACGTCCTGACTTTC. Amino acid sequence: CASSVQDSGANVLTF.

This chain connects TRBV5-1 to TRBJ2-1; 9 bases fit TRBD2. Germline CDR1 SGHRS, CDR2 YFSETQ. V shed 6 bases and J 11 bases; nucleotides not matched to a gene: 12. This CDR3 has 14 residues. This CDR3 is CASTLTSASGKQFF. The DNA for the CDR3 is TGCGCCAGCACCCTTACGTCGGCTAGCGGGAAGCAGTTCTTC.

The chain joins TRBV21-1 to TRBJ1-2. TRBV21-1 is given as a pseudogene. The CDR3 length is 18 residues. CDR3 in amino acids: CASSKIIGRGGSHYGYTF. The CDR3 DNA follows: TGTGCCAGCAGCAAAATCATAGGGCGGGGAGGGTCTCACTATGGCTACACCTTC.

This clone has just a few counts. The V gene is TRBV6-5, the J gene TRBJ1-6; 8 positions agree with TRBD1. The V segment lost 7 bases and the J segment 9 bases; nucleotides outside the gene matches: 5. The CDR3 totals 13 residues. CDR1 MNHEY and CDR2 SVGAGI come from the germline V gene. CDR3 in amino acids: CASTLTGGSPLHF. In nucleotides, the CDR3 is TGTGCCAGCACCCTCACAGGGGGTTCACCCCTCCACTTT.

The table lists this clone with a few counts. The chain uses TRBV5-1 and TRBJ2-1, with 11 positions matching TRBD1. The length of the CDR3 is 13 residues. V lost 7 bases to trimming and J lost 4 bases; unmatched junction nucleotides: 1. Germline CDR1 reads SGHRS; CDR2 reads YFSETQ. CDR3 in DNA: TGCGCCAGCCGGGACAGGGGGTACAATGAGCAGTTCTTC. It yields the protein CASRDRGYNEQFF.

This rearrangement joins TRBV6-5 to TRBJ1-1, with TRBD1 matching over 9 bases. Germline V lookup: CDR1 MNHEY, CDR2 SVGAGI. This CDR3 comprises 16 residues. With 0 bases clipped from V and 2 bases from J, the junction kept 4 bases outside the gene matches. CDR3 sequence reads: CASSYSGQGSNTEAFF. The CDR3 coding sequence is TGTGCCAGCAGTTACTCGGGACAGGGTTCCAACACTGAAGCTTTCTTT.

This clone has more than one count but fewer than ten. This chain connects TRBV14 to TRBJ1-2, with a tentative D call TRBD1 (6 bases). The V gene lost 4 bases and the J gene lost 8 bases, with 17 bases spanning the gap. The CDR3 consists of 14 residues. Germline V gene data show CDR1 as SGHDN and CDR2 as FVKESK. The CDR3 region has the DNA TGTGCCAGCAGCCCCACCAGGGGCCCCAGAGGCTACACCTTC. Its translation is CASSPTRGPRGYTF.

CDR3: CASSLNAGVATEAFF. As DNA, the CDR3 is TGTGCCAGCAGCTTGAACGCCGGGGTGGCCACTGAAGCTTTCTTT. The chain couples TRBV5-5 to TRBJ1-1, with D unresolved. The V gene lost 1 base and the J gene lost 4 bases, with 14 bases spanning the gap. Germline CDR1 and CDR2: SGHKS and YYEKEE (reference sequence). CDR3 length: 15 amino acids.

The CDR3, as DNA: TGTGCCAGCAGCTCACAGGGATACGGCTACACCTTC. As protein: CASSSQGYGYTF. The V gene is TRBV5-6, the J gene TRBJ1-2; D perhaps matches TRBD1 (6 bases). From germline, CDR1 is SGHDT and CDR2 YYEEEE. CDR3 length equals 12 residues. With 3 bases removed from V and 8 bases from J, the gap between germline ends came to 11 bases.

The CDR3 bases are TGTGCCAGCAGTTACCCCCTAGCGGGAGGGAAAAATGAGCAGTTCTTC. Translation: CASSYPLAGGKNEQFF. The chain uses TRBV6-5 and TRBJ2-1; 12 bases match TRBD2. The CDR3 is 16 residues long. The trim removed 2 bases at V and 7 bases at J, leaving 6 bases unmatched. Germline V gives CDR1 MNHEY, CDR2 SVGAGI.

This chain uses TRBV6-5 with TRBJ1-5; no clear D. Trimming pared 5 bases from V and 5 bases from J, leaving 16 bases between. Germline CDR1 MNHEY, CDR2 SVGAGI. This CDR3 contains 15 residues. For the CDR3, the DNA is TGTGCCAGCAGTGTACGTAAGGGCGGGGATCAGCCCCAGCATTTT. This gives the protein CASSVRKGGDQPQHF.

This chain connects TRBV20-1 to TRBJ1-2; no reliable D call. V shed 6 bases and J shed 6 bases, with 8 bases lying between them. The CDR3 extends over 10 amino acids. Germline lookup yields CDR1 DFQATT and CDR2 SNEGSKA (reference sequence). The CDR3 sequence: CSALLNGYTF. The DNA for the CDR3 is TGCAGTGCCCTCCTTAATGGCTACACCTTC.

This clone was observed a single time. The J gene is TRBJ2-2, the V gene TRBV10-3; TRBD2 aligns across 7 bases. V was pared by 3 bases and J by 5 bases, with 12 bases of the junction left unmatched. The CDR3 consists of 17 residues. CDR1 and CDR2 (germline): ENHRY, SYGVKD. The CDR3 loop is CAISDLRLAGRTGELFF. The CDR3 DNA sequence: TGTGCCATCAGTGACCTGCGCTTAGCCGGGAGGACCGGGGAGCTGTTTTTT.

The genes are TRBV6-1 and TRBJ2-3; D ambiguous. This CDR3 has 15 amino acids. V was trimmed by 2 bases and J by 0 bases, leaving 9 bases between them. From germline, CDR1 is MNHNS and CDR2 SASEGT. The CDR3 spells CASSELISSTDTQYF. In DNA form, the CDR3 reads TGTGCCAGCAGTGAACTAATCTCCAGCACAGATACGCAGTATTTT.

This chain connects TRBV7-6 to TRBJ2-1; TRBD2 matches 9 bases. The CDR3 is made up of 15 amino acids. The ends lost 1 base at V and 3 bases at J; junction bases unmatched: 1. Germline V gene lookup returns CDR1 SGHVS and CDR2 FNYEAQ. This CDR3 is CASSLGTSDYNEQFF. The CDR3 nucleotides are TGTGCCAGCAGCTTAGGGACTAGCGACTACAATGAGCAGTTCTTC.

The CDR3 region is CASSSGLRNTIYF. The CDR3 DNA follows: TGTGCCAGCAGCTCAGGGCTCAGAAACACCATATATTTT. The genes are TRBV6-1 and TRBJ1-3; perhaps TRBD1 as D (5 bases). In germline, CDR1 is MNHNS, CDR2 SASEGT. The CDR3 is 13 residues long. Deletions cut 6 bases from V and 5 bases from J, with 11 bases between.

V gene TRBV19 combines with J gene TRBJ1-5, with D possibly TRBD1 on 6 matching bases. Trimming stripped 5 bases from V and 6 bases from J, with 11 bases between. CDR1 and CDR2 (germline): LNHDA, SQIVND (reference sequence). The CDR3 length is 13 residues. CDR3 DNA sequence: TGTGCCAGTAGTCCATCAGGGGTTCAGCCCCAGCATTTT. This translates into CASSPSGVQPQHF.

The rearrangement links TRBV30 to TRBJ1-6, with 8 bases identical to TRBD1. The CDR3 loop spans 15 amino acids. Germline V gene lookup returns CDR1 GTSNPN and CDR2 SVGIG (reference sequence). Losses at the gene ends were 3 bases for V and 10 bases for J; bases not matched to a gene: 11. CDR3 nucleotide sequence: TGTGCCTGGAGCGTAAAGGACAGGGCAGGCTCACCCCTCCACTTT. This translates into CAWSVKDRAGSPLHF.

The chain joins TRBV30 to TRBJ2-1; D gene uncertain. Germline values: CDR1 GTSNPN, CDR2 SVGIG (reference sequence). The CDR3 runs 14 residues. Trimming cost V 1 base and J 0 bases, with 7 bases left between them. The DNA for the CDR3 is TGTGCCTGGAGTGGGGCAAGCTCCTACAATGAGCAGTTCTTC. Amino acid sequence: CAWSGASSYNEQFF.

This clone showed up just once. V usage is TRBV2 and J usage is TRBJ2-7, with 8 positions matching TRBD1. There are 12 residues in the CDR3. Per the germline V gene, CDR1 is SNHLY and CDR2 is FYNNEI. Germline trimming cut 10 bases from V and 1 base from J; bases unmatched to any gene: 3. The CDR3 bases are TGTGCCACACAGGGGGGATCCTACGAGCAGTACTTC. Its translation: CATQGGSYEQYF.

The gene calls are TRBV10-3 and TRBJ1-3; 7 bases map to TRBD1. V shed 4 bases and J 4 bases; nucleotides not matched to a gene: 10. CDR1 and CDR2 from the germline V gene are ENHRY and SYGVKD. The CDR3 loop spans 16 amino acids. CDR3 residues: CAISGRQGRRGNTIYF. The CDR3 DNA sequence: TGTGCCATCAGTGGGCGACAGGGTCGTCGGGGAAACACCATATATTTT.

This sequence joins TRBV29-1 and TRBJ1-5; D remains ambiguous. The CDR3 sequence is 12 residues long. V was clipped by 4 bases and J by 2 bases, with 6 bases between them. Germline V CDR1 and CDR2: SQVTM, ANQGSEA. CDR3 sequence (DNA): TGCAGCGTTGCGTTCCGCAATCAGCCCCAGCATTTT. Translating it yields CSVAFRNQPQHF.

The count of this clone is one. This chain joins TRBV18 and TRBJ1-6; 8 positions match TRBD1. The J segment lost 7 bases and the V segment lost 4 bases, leaving 12 bases of the junction unmatched. Germline V gives CDR1 KGHSH, CDR2 LQKENI. This CDR3 spans 17 amino acids. The CDR3 DNA sequence: TGTGCCAGCTCACTTACCGACAGGGGCATACTAAATTCACCCCTCCACTTT. It translates to CASSLTDRGILNSPLHF.